These T cell receptor beta chains were read from a single sample in a study of early T cells in non-severe SARS-CoV-2 infection. TCRdb processed the 5' RACE reads anew with MiXCR; each CDR3 protein has one entry. Among 100,000 to 150,000 distinct CDR3 sequences listed, approximately 15% were seen once. The sequencing input was whole blood. The receptor set was obtained from an adult who was a healthcare worker with PCR-confirmed SARS-CoV-2 infection or an uninfected control (not recorded which). CDR3s include the opening cysteine and the closing phenylalanine or tryptophan.

J	length	V	CDR3
TRBJ2-7	15	TRBV20-1	CSASHPGLASDEQYF
TRBJ2-1	15	TRBV7-9	CASSLPGTVNNEQFF
TRBJ1-3	16	TRBV4-1	CASSQEGPHSGNTIYF
TRBJ2-2	15	TRBV3-1	CASSPGTGNTGELFF
TRBJ2-3	15	TRBV12-3/TRBV12-4	CASSLATGGTDTQYF
TRBJ2-7	16	TRBV3-1	CASSQARGTGYNEQYF
TRBJ1-6	15	TRBV6-1	CASSPTLGSNSPLHF
TRBJ1-4	15	TRBV7-9	CASSLKTDFNEKLFF
TRBJ2-1	17	TRBV4-1	CASSQDVALPTYNEQFF
TRBJ1-2	15	TRBV27	CASRREAVRSGGYTF
TRBJ1-1	15	TRBV5-1	CASSPQTGPSTEAFF
TRBJ2-2	14	TRBV5-5	CASSLGQGARELFF
TRBJ1-2	14	TRBV6-1	CASSEASARYGYTF
TRBJ2-3	15	TRBV9	CASSVDHQFADTQYF
TRBJ2-7	15	TRBV20-1	CSANVKLASSYEQYF
TRBJ2-5	16	TRBV7-6	CASSLVGTAPEETQYF
TRBJ2-7	13	TRBV18	CASSGGQSYEQYF
TRBJ1-6	13	TRBV20-1	CSARGHPDSPLHF
TRBJ2-7	14	TRBV27	CASSYTAEVVEQYF
TRBJ1-4	13	TRBV7-9	CASSPGTGTELFF
TRBJ2-3	16	TRBV4-2	CASSLLDTSSTDTQYF
TRBJ2-3	15	TRBV4-1	CASSPMGLRTDTQYF
TRBJ2-1	15	TRBV12-3/TRBV12-4	CASTATPASYNEQFF
TRBJ2-4	14	TRBV29-1	CSVEGPWGTNIQYF
TRBJ2-4	16	TRBV12-3/TRBV12-4	CASSLRGETRKNIQYF
TRBJ2-7	14	TRBV20-1	CSAFTGEGDYEQYF
TRBJ1-4	14	TRBV6-1	CASSPRVPWEKLFF